Reported below is one TCR beta chain. The CDR3 extends over 16 amino acids. Per germline, CDR1 SGHVS and CDR2 FNYEAQ. The trim removed 2 bases at V and 4 bases at J, leaving 8 bases unmatched. Authors' data handling: Amplifying reference gene primers gave estimates of nucleated cell counts. Libraries were prepared by immunoSEQ multiplex PCR; TCRdb keeps only in-frame clonotypes and omits some of them. V and J calls and clone size come straight from that table; D and trimming were deduced from the DNA. Of some 240,000 clones listed, almost 85% are singletons. This sample is drawn from a study of blood T cell repertoires in COVID-19.

The sequence was collected from a woman between 65 and 79 years old with COVID-19, enrolled during active disease. The chain carries TRBV7-6 and TRBJ2-5; TRBD2 matches 9 bases. The material sequenced was peripheral blood. CDR3 DNA: TGTGCCAGCAGCTTATTGCGGGGGGGCCATGGAGAGACCCAGTACTTC. It encodes CASSLLRGGHGETQYF.